This T cell receptor beta chain is drawn from a study of shared clonotypes between healthy human individuals. Findings of the study overall: Non-shared clonotypes displayed generation probabilities falling below those of clonotypes present in all four donors.

For this clone: Its antigen is unknown.

The CDR3 runs to 13 residues. The ends were cut back, 1 base at V and 2 bases at J, with 6 bases in the middle. Germline values: CDR1 SGDLS, CDR2 YYNGEE. The assay was run at deep level. In the source study's methods: Filtering differed, since immunoSEQ gave only junction sequences and no quality scores. Here immunoSEQ multiplex PCR was the method, and the copy in TCRdb shows in-frame clones only, minus some. The DNA gave D and trimming, while V, J and clone size come from that table. This table holds about 1.4 million clones, over 95% found once. Sample: naive CD4+ T cells sorted from blood. Noted subset: CD45RA+ positively selected. The chain has TRBV9 and TRBJ1-2; D call uncertain. The receptor comes from a young man in good health. CDR3 in amino acids: CASSVSGNYGYTF. The CDR3 DNA sequence: TGTGCCAGCAGCGTATCGGGGAACTATGGCTACACCTTC.